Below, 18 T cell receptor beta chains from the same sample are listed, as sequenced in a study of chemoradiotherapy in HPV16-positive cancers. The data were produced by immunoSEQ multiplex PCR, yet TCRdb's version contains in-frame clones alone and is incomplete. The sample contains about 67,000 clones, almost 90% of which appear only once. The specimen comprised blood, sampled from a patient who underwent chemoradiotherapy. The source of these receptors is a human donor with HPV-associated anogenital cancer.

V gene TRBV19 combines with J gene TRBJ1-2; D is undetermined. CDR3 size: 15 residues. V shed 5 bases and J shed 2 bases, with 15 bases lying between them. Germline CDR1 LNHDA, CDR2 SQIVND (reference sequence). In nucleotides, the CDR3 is TGTGCCAGTAGTCCCGGGCGAATTGTGAACTATGGCTACACCTTC. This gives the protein CASSPGRIVNYGYTF. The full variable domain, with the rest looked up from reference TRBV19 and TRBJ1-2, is DGGITQSPKYLFRKEGQNVTLSCEQNLNHDAMYWYRQDPGQGLRLIYYSQIVNDFQKGDIAEGYSVSREKKESFPLTVTSAQKNPTAFYLCASSPGRIVNYGYTFGSGTRLTVV.

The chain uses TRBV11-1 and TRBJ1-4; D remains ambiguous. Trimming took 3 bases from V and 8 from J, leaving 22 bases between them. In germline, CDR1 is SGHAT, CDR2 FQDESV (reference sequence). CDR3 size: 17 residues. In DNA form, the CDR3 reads TGTGCCAGCAGCTTCGACGGAAGGATGACGGGGAGGGAAAAACTGTTTTTT. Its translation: CASSFDGRMTGREKLFF.

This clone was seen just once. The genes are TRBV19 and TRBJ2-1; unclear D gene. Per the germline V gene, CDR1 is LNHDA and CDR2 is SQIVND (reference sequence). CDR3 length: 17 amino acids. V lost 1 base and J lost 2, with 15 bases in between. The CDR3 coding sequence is TGTGCCAGTAGTATAGCTTCTCGGGCCATCACCTACAATGAGCAGTTCTTC. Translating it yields CASSIASRAITYNEQFF.

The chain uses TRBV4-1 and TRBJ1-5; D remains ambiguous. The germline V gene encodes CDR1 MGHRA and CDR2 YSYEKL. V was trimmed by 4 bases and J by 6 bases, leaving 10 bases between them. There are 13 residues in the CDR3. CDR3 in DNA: TGCGCCAGCAGCCCGGGAGGAGCTCAGCCCCAGCATTTT. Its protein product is CASSPGGAQPQHF.

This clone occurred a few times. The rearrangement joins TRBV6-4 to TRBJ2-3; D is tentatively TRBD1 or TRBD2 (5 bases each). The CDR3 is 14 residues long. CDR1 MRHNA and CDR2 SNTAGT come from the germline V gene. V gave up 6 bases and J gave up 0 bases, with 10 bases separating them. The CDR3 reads CASSLGPSTDTQYF. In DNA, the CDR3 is TGTGCCAGCAGCCTGGGACCAAGCACAGATACGCAGTATTTT.

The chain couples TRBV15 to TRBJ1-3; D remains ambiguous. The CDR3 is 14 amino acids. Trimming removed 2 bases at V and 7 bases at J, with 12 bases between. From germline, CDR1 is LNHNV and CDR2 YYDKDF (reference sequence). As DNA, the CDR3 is TGTGCCACCAGCAGAACCGGCCACGGGAACACCATATATTTT. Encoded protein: CATSRTGHGNTIYF.

The CDR3: CASTPRGALETQYF. CDR3 DNA sequence: TGTGCCAGTACACCTCGGGGGGCGTTGGAGACCCAGTACTTC. This chain connects TRBV19 to TRBJ2-5; possibly TRBD2 for D (7 bases). Germline CDR1 reads LNHDA; CDR2 reads SQIVND (reference sequence). This CDR3 contains 14 residues. Trimming cost V 7 bases and J 5 bases, with 17 bases left between them.

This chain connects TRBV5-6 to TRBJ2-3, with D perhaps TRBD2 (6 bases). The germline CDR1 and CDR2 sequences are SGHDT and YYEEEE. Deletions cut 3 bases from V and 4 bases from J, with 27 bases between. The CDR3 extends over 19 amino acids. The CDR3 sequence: CASSSRAARGIISADTQYF. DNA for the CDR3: TGTGCCAGCAGCTCCCGGGCGGCGCGGGGTATAATATCCGCAGATACGCAGTATTTT.

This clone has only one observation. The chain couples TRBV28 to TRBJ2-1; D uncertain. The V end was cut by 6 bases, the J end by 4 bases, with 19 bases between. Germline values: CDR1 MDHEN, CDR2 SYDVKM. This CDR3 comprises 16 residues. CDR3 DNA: TGTGCCAGCAGCCCCCCAGAGAGAGTTTTATACAATGAGCAGTTCTTC. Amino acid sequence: CASSPPERVLYNEQFF. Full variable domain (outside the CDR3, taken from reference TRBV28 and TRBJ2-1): DVKVTQSSRYLVKRTGEKVFLECVQDMDHENMFWYRQDPGLGLRLIYFSYDVKMKEKGDIPEGYSVSREKKERFSLILESASTNQTSMYLCASSPPERVLYNEQFFGPGTRLTVL.

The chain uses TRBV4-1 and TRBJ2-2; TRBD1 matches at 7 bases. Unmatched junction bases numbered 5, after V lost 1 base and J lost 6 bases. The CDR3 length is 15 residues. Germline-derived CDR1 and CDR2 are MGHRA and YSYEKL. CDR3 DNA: TGCGCCAGCAGCCAAGGACAGGGAACGGCCGGGGAGCTGTTTTTT. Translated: CASSQGQGTAGELFF.

CDR3 DNA sequence: TGTGCCAGCTCACCAAGGACAGGCTCTAATGAAAAACTGTTTTTT. Protein product: CASSPRTGSNEKLFF. The chain combines TRBV18 with TRBJ1-4, with 7 nucleotides matching TRBD1. V lost 2 bases to trimming and J lost 3 bases; unmatched junction nucleotides: 3. Germline V gives CDR1 KGHSH, CDR2 LQKENI. The CDR3 has 15 residues.

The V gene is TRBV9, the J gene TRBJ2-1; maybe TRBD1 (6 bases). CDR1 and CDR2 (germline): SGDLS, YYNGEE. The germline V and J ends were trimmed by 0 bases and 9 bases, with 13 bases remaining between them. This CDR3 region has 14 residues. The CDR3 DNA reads TGTGCCAGCAGCGTAGGGGCGTTAGGGGGTGAGCAGTTCTTC. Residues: CASSVGALGGEQFF. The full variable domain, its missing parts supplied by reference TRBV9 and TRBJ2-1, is DSGVTQTPKHLITATGQRVTLRCSPRSGDLSVYWYQQSLDQGLQFLIQYYNGEERAKGNILERFSAQQFPDLHSELNLSSLELGDSALYFCASSVGALGGEQFFGPGTRLTVL.

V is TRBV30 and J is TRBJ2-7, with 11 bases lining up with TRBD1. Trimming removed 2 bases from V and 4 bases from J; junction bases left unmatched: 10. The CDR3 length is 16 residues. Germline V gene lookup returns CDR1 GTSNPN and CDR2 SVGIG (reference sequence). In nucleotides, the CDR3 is TGTGCCTGGAGTCCCCCCGGGACAGGGGGTAGGTACGAGCAGTACTTC. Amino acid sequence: CAWSPPGTGGRYEQYF.

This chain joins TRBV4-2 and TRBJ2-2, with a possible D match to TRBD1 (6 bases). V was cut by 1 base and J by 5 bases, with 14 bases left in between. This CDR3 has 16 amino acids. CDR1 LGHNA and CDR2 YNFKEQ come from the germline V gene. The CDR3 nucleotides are TGTGCCAGCAGCCAAGGGGACCACGGGACAACCGGGGAGCTGTTTTTT. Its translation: CASSQGDHGTTGELFF.

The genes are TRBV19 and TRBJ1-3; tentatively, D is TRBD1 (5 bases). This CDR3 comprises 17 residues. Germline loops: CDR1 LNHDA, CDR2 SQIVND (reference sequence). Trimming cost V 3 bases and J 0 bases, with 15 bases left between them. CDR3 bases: TGTGCCAGTAGTATGGGACCTCATTGGGGCTCTGGAAACACCATATATTTT. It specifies CASSMGPHWGSGNTIYF.

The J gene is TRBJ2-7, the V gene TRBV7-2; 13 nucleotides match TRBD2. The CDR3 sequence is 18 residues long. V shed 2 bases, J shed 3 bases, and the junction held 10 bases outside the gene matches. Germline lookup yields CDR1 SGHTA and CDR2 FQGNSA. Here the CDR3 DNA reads TGTGCCAGCAGCTTATGGAGGACTAGCGGGAGAGGGGTCTACGAGCAGTACTTC. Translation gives CASSLWRTSGRGVYEQYF.

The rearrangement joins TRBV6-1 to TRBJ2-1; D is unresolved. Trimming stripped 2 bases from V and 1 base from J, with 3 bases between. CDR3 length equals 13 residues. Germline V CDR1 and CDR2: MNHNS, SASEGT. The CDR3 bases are TGTGCCAGCAGTGAATATTCCTACAATGAGCAGTTCTTC. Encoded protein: CASSEYSYNEQFF.

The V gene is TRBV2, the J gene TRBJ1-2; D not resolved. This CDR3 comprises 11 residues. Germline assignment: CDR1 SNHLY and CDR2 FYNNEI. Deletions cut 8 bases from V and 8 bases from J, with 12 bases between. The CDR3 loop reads CASGKTGGYTF. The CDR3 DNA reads TGTGCCAGCGGGAAGACTGGGGGCTACACCTTC.